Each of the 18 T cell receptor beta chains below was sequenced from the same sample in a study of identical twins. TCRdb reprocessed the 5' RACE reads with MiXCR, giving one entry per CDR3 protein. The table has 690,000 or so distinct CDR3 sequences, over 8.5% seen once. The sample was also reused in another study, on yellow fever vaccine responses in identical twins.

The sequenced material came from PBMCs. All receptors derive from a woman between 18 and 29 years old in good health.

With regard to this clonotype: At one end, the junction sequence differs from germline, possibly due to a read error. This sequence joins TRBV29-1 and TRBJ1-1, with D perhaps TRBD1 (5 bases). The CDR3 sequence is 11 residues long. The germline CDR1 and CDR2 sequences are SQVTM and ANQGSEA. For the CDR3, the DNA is TGCAGCGTTGAAGATCAACCCAGGGCCGGATTT. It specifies CSVEDQPRAGF. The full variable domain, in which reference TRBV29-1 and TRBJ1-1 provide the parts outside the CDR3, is SAVISQKPSRDICQRGTSLTIQCQVDSQVTMMFWYRQQPGQSLTLIATANQGSEATYESGFVIDKFPISRPNLTFSTLTVSNMSPEDSSIYLCSVEDQPRAGFGQGTRLTVV.

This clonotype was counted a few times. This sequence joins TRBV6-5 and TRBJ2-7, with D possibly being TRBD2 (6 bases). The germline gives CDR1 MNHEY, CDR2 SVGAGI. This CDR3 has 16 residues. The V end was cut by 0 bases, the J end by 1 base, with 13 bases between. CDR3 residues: CASSYSWEGGSYEQYF. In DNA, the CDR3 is TGTGCCAGCAGTTACTCATGGGAAGGAGGGTCCTACGAGCAGTACTTC.

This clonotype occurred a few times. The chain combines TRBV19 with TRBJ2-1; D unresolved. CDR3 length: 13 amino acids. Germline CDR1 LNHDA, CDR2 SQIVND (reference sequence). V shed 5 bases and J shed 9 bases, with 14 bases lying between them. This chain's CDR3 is CASSETIDFEQFF. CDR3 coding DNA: TGTGCCAGTAGTGAAACTATAGATTTTGAGCAGTTCTTC.

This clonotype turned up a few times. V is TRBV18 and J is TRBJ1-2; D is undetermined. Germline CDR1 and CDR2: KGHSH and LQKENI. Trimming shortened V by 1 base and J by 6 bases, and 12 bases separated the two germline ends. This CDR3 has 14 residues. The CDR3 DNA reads TGTGCCAGCTCACCACGACCGAGGTCAAATGGCTACACCTTC. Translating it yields CASSPRPRSNGYTF.

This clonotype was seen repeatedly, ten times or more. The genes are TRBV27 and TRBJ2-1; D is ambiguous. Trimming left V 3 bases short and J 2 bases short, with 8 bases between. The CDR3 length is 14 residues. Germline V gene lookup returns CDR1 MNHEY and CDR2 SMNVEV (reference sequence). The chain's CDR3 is CASSFVQTYNEQFF. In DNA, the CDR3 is TGTGCCAGCAGTTTCGTCCAGACCTACAATGAGCAGTTCTTC.

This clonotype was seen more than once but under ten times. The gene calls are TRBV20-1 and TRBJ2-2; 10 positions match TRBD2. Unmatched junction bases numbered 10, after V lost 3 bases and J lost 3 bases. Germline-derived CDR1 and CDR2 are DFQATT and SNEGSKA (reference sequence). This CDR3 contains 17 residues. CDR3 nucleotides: TGCAGTGCTAGTCTTCTAGGGAGCGGGAGGGACACCGGGGAGCTGTTTTTT. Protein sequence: CSASLLGSGRDTGELFF.

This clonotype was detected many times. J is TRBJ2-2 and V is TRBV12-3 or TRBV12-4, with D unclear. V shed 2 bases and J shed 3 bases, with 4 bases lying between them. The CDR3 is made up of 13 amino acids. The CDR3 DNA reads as TGTGCCAGCAGTTTAACCCACACCGGGGAGCTGTTTTTT. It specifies CASSLTHTGELFF.

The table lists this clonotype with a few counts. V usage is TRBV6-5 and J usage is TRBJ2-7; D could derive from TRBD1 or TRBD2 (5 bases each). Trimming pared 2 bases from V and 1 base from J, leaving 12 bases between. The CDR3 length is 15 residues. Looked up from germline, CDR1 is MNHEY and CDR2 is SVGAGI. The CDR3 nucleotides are TGTGCCAGCAGTTACACTCGGGACCCTTCCTACGAGCAGTACTTC. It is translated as CASSYTRDPSYEQYF.

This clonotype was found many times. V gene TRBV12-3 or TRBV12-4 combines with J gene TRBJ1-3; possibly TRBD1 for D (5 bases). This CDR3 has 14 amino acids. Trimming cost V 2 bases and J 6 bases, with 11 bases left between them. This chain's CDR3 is CASSLWGGKNTIYF. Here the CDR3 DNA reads TGTGCCAGCAGTTTATGGGGGGGGAAAAACACCATATATTTT.

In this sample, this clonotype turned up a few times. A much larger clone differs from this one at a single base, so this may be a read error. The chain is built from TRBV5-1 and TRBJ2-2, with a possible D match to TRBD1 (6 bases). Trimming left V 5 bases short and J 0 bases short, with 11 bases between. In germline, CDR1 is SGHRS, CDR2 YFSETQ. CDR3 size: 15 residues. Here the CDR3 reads CASRSGTSNTGELFF. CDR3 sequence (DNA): TGCGCCAGCAGATCCGGGACATCGAACACCGGGGAGCTGTTTTTT.

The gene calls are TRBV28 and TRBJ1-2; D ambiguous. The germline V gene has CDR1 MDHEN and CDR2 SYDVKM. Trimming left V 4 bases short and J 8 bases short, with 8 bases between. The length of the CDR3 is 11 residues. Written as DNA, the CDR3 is TGTGCCAGCAGTTACCGTGAGGGCTACACCTTC. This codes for CASSYREGYTF.

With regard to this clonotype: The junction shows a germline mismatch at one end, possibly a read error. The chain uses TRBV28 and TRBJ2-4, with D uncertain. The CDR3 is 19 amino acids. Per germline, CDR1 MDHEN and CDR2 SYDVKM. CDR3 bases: TGTGCCTGCAGTTTTTCCCCCTCACTAACTGACCTAGCCAAAAACATTCAGTACTTC. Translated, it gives CACSFSPSLTDLAKNIQYF.

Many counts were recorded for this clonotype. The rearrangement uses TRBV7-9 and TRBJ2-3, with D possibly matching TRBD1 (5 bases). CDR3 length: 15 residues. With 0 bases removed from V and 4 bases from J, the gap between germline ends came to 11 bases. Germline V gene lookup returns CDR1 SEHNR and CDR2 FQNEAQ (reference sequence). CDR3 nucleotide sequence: TGTGCCAGCAGCTTAGCGCTTCCAGGGCCAGATACGCAGTATTTT. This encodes CASSLALPGPDTQYF.

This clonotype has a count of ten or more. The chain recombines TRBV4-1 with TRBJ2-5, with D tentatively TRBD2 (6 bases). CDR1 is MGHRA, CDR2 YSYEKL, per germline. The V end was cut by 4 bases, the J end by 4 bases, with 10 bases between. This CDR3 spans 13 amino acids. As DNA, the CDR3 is TGCGCCAGCAGCCCTGCGGGAAGAGAGACCCAGTACTTC. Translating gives CASSPAGRETQYF.

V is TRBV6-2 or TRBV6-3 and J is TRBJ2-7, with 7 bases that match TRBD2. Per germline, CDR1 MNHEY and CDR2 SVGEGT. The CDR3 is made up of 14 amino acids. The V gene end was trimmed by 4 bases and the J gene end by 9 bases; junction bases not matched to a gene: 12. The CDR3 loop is CASSLSEAGFRQYF. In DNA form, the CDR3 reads TGTGCCAGCAGTTTATCGGAAGCGGGGTTTCGGCAGTACTTC.

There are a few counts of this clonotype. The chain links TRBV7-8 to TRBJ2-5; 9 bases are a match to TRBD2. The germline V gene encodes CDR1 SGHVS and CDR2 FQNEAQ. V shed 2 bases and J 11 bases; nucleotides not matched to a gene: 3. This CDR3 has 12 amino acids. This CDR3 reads CASSLSREGQYF. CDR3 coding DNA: TGTGCCAGCAGCTTATCGCGGGAGGGACAGTACTTC. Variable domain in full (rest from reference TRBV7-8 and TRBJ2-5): GAGVSQSPRYKVAKRGQDVALRCDPISGHVSLFWYQQALGQGPEFLTYFQNEAQLDKSGLPSDRFFAERPEGSVSTLKIQRTQQEDSAVYLCASSLSREGQYFGPGTRLLVL.

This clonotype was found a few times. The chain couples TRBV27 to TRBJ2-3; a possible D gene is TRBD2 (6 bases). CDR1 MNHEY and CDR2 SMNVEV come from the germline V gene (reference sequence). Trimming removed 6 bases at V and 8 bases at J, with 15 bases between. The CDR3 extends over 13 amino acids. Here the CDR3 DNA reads TGTGCCAGCAGAGACCCCGGGGGTATTACGCAGTATTTT. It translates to CASRDPGGITQYF.

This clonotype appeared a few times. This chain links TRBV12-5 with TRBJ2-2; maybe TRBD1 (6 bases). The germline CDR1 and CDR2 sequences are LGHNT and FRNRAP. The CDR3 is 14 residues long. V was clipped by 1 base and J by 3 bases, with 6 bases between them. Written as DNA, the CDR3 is TGTGCTAGTGGTTTGGGGACAGACACCGGGGAGCTGTTTTTT. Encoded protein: CASGLGTDTGELFF.